This entry lists 2 T cell receptor beta chains sequenced from one sample in a study of blood T cells in healthy people across ages. A second 7 to 11 cycle PCR used barcoded and J-beta primers. Using its own MiXCR run on the 5' RACE reads, TCRdb lists one record per CDR3 protein. The sample comprises some 1.5 million distinct CDR3 sequences, roughly 27% of which are singletons, and about 8% rests with the top ten. Sequenced input: blood. Every receptor here comes from a woman aged 25 to 39 in good health.

In this sample, this clonotype turned up a few times. The V call is TRBV2, the J call TRBJ1-5; D is undetermined. The CDR3 has 13 amino acids. Trimming took off 0 bases at V and 13 bases at J, with 13 bases between the two ends. CDR1 SNHLY and CDR2 FYNNEI come from the germline V gene. CDR3 residues: CASSEALDSSQHF. CDR3 sequence (DNA): TGTGCCAGCAGTGAAGCGCTTGATAGTTCACAGCATTTT. Full variable domain (rest looked up from reference TRBV2 and TRBJ1-5): EPEVTQTPSHQVTQMGQEVILRCVPISNHLYFYWYRQILGQKVEFLVSFYNNEISEKSEIFDDQFSVERPDGSNFTLKIRSTKLEDSAMYFCASSEALDSSQHFGDGTRLSIL.

With regard to this clonotype: Since a much larger clone is just one base distant, this may be a read error. V and J are TRBV20-1 and TRBJ2-1; D gene ambiguous. With the DNA end fitting TRBJ2-7 better, the J assignment may be wrong. CDR1 and CDR2 from the germline V gene are DFQATT and SNEGSKA (reference sequence). The CDR3 has 10 amino acids. The CDR3, as DNA: TGCAGTGCGGATAACAATGAGCAGTACTTC. It is translated as CSADNNEQYF.